The 32 T cell receptor beta chains presented below share a single source sample, sequenced in a study of cytomegalovirus exposure and HLA in healthy donors. 13 Jbeta primers and 60 Vbeta primers were used for the PCR. Sequencing used immunoSEQ multiplex PCR; TCRdb keeps in-frame clones, though not all of them. The sample yields over 150,000 clones, around 69% seen once. The sample was PBMCs. These receptor sequences come from a man between 60 and 70 years old in good health and CMV-seronegative.

The chain is built from TRBV6-1 and TRBJ1-5, with no clear D. Looked up from germline, CDR1 is MNHNS and CDR2 is SASEGT. The CDR3 runs to 12 residues. V lost 6 bases, J lost 5 bases, and 8 bases lay in between. The chain's CDR3 is CASSPRDQPQHF. The CDR3 nucleotides are TGTGCCAGCAGCCCCCGCGATCAGCCCCAGCATTTT.

The V call is TRBV28, the J call TRBJ1-1; 9 bases align to TRBD1. Germline CDR1 MDHEN, CDR2 SYDVKM. The CDR3 is made up of 15 amino acids. The junction had 12 bases not matched to a gene; V was cut back by 4 bases and J by 9 bases. The CDR3 is CASSSLKGQGSQAFF. CDR3 sequence (DNA): TGTGCCAGCAGTTCCCTCAAGGGACAGGGAAGTCAAGCTTTCTTT. The variable domain in full, with the rest retrieved from reference TRBV28 and TRBJ1-1, is DVKVTQSSRYLVKRTGEKVFLECVQDMDHENMFWYRQDPGLGLRLIYFSYDVKMKEKGDIPEGYSVSREKKERFSLILESASTNQTSMYLCASSSLKGQGSQAFFGQGTRLTVV.

This clone was observed a single time. The chain has TRBV29-1 and TRBJ2-1; D might be TRBD2 (6 bases). This CDR3 region has 16 residues. Trimming left V 7 bases short and J 2 bases short, with 21 bases between. In germline, CDR1 is SQVTM, CDR2 ANQGSEA. The CDR3 coding sequence is TGCAGCGCTATGACACCCGGGGGTGGGCCCTACAATGAGCAGTTCTTC. It yields the protein CSAMTPGGGPYNEQFF.

This chain links TRBV4-1 with TRBJ2-7; 7 bases match TRBD1. Germline V CDR1 and CDR2: MGHRA, YSYEKL. CDR3 length: 14 amino acids. J gave up 5 bases and V 4 bases, and 8 bases lay outside the gene matches. The DNA of the CDR3 is TGCGCCAGCAGCCCGGGACAGCCAACTAACGAGCAGTACTTC. Amino acid sequence: CASSPGQPTNEQYF.

In nucleotides, the CDR3 is TGCGCCAGCAGTGGACAGGACGACACTGAAGCTTTCTTT. It codes for CASSGQDDTEAFF. V usage is TRBV10-2 and J usage is TRBJ1-1; D might be TRBD1 (6 bases). The CDR3 is 13 amino acids. Germline assignment: CDR1 WSHSY and CDR2 SAAADI. Trimming shortened V by 4 bases and J by 3 bases, and 9 bases separated the two germline ends.

The CDR3 nucleotides are TGTGCCAGCAGTGAACGAGGGGGGGGTAGGGGGACCCAGTACTTC. It yields the protein CASSERGGGRGTQYF. The chain carries TRBV2 and TRBJ2-5; D perhaps matches TRBD2 (7 bases). Germline assignment: CDR1 SNHLY and CDR2 FYNNEI. The CDR3 runs 15 residues. V was shortened by 2 bases and J by 7 bases, with 17 bases between the two germline ends.

In its sample, this clone was seen a few times. The chain couples TRBV18 to TRBJ2-7, with 7 bases lining up with TRBD1. The CDR3 length is 14 residues. CDR1 and CDR2 from the germline V gene are KGHSH and LQKENI. The junction had 5 bases not matched to a gene; V was cut back by 3 bases and J by 3 bases. The CDR3 sequence is CASSPDRVNYEQYF. CDR3 DNA sequence: TGTGCCAGCTCACCCGACAGGGTCAACTACGAGCAGTACTTC.

The chain combines TRBV7-9 with TRBJ1-2; 9 nucleotides align to TRBD1. The germline V gene has CDR1 SEHNR and CDR2 FQNEAQ (reference sequence). Trimming removed 11 bases from V and 1 base from J; junction bases left unmatched: 8. The CDR3 spans 14 residues. The CDR3 region is CAGTPGQGNYGYTF. CDR3 nucleotides: TGTGCCGGCACCCCGGGACAGGGTAACTATGGCTACACCTTC.

This clone was recorded only once. The V and J genes are TRBV7-6 and TRBJ1-5; possible D gene TRBD1, 6 bases. The V end was cut by 6 bases, the J end by 0 bases, with 9 bases between. The CDR3 has 14 amino acids. The germline V gene has CDR1 SGHVS and CDR2 FNYEAQ. The CDR3 DNA is TGTGCCAGCAGAACAGGGCTTAGCAATCAGCCCCAGCATTTT. It is translated as CASRTGLSNQPQHF.

The J gene is TRBJ2-2, the V gene TRBV4-3; D unresolved. The CDR3 contains 15 residues. V lost 0 bases and J lost 6, with 11 bases in between. Germline lookup yields CDR1 LGHNA and CDR2 YSLEER. The CDR3 spells CASSQDSERSGELFF. DNA for the CDR3: TGCGCCAGCAGCCAAGATTCGGAGCGTTCCGGGGAGCTGTTTTTT.

The chain is built from TRBV4-3 and TRBJ2-1; 10 nucleotides agree with TRBD1. J gave up 3 bases and V 4 bases, and 3 bases lay outside the gene matches. In germline, CDR1 is LGHNA, CDR2 YSLEER. The CDR3 has 15 amino acids. For the CDR3, the DNA is TGCGCCAGCAGCCCCGGGACAGGGGACTACAATGAGCAGTTCTTC. Residues: CASSPGTGDYNEQFF.

The V gene is TRBV19, the J gene TRBJ2-1, with 10 bases lining up with TRBD2. This CDR3 is 20 amino acids long. Trimming at V came to 0 bases and at J to 8 bases, leaving 19 bases not matched to a gene. Germline CDR1 is LNHDA and CDR2 is SQIVND (reference sequence). The CDR3 reads CASSIDIGFASGRLSYEQFF. CDR3 coding DNA: TGTGCCAGTAGTATAGATATTGGTTTTGCTAGCGGGAGACTAAGCTATGAGCAGTTCTTC.

V and J are TRBV7-3 and TRBJ1-5, with 7 bases fitting TRBD1. The CDR3 is 15 amino acids. CDR1 is SGHTA, CDR2 FQGTGA, per germline. The V gene end was trimmed by 5 bases and the J gene end by 4 bases; junction bases not matched to a gene: 8. This chain's CDR3 is CASSPKTGENQPQHF. CDR3 DNA sequence: TGTGCCAGCAGCCCTAAAACAGGGGAGAATCAGCCCCAGCATTTT.

The rearrangement joins TRBV25-1 to TRBJ1-2; D may be TRBD1 (5 bases). This CDR3 has 13 residues. Germline loops: CDR1 MGHDK, CDR2 SYGVNS. The germline V and J ends were trimmed by 6 bases and 4 bases, with 12 bases remaining between them. The CDR3 sequence is CASSPKGLYGYTF. The CDR3 DNA reads as TGTGCCAGCAGCCCAAAGGGGCTCTATGGCTACACCTTC.

This chain uses TRBV6-1 with TRBJ2-7; 8 nucleotides line up with TRBD1. This CDR3 contains 13 residues. V lost 4 bases, J lost 3 bases, and 2 bases stayed unmatched. CDR1 is MNHNS and CDR2 is SASEGT in the germline V gene. In DNA form, the CDR3 reads TGTGCCAGCAGTGTGGACAGGGACTACGAGCAGTACTTC. Amino acids: CASSVDRDYEQYF.

The chain combines TRBV27 with TRBJ2-2; 8 bases agree with TRBD2. Trimming at V came to 6 bases and at J to 3 bases, leaving 12 bases not matched to a gene. The CDR3 consists of 17 residues. Germline lookup yields CDR1 MNHEY and CDR2 SMNVEV (reference sequence). The CDR3 DNA follows: TGTGCCAGCAGGCTGGTCTTCGGGGGGGCTTACACCGGGGAGCTGTTTTTT. It specifies CASRLVFGGAYTGELFF.

V gene TRBV5-5 combines with J gene TRBJ2-2; D may be TRBD1 (6 bases). CDR3 length: 15 amino acids. V was cut by 1 base and J by 4 bases, with 11 bases left in between. Germline V gene data show CDR1 as SGHKS and CDR2 as YYEKEE (reference sequence). CDR3 protein: CASSLTGHGTGELFF. The CDR3 nucleotides are TGTGCCAGCAGCTTGACAGGGCATGGCACCGGGGAGCTGTTTTTT.

The V gene is TRBV4-2, the J gene TRBJ1-2; 7 nucleotides match TRBD1. This CDR3 spans 16 amino acids. Germline CDR1 LGHNA, CDR2 YNFKEQ. V trimming: 0 bases; J trimming: 6 bases; junction bases outside the gene matches: 10. CDR3 bases: TGTGCCAGCAGCCAAGATTTGGGCAGGGGGGACCATGGCTACACCTTC. Its protein is CASSQDLGRGDHGYTF.

V is TRBV30 and J is TRBJ2-6, with 7 positions matching TRBD2. Germline V lookup: CDR1 GTSNPN, CDR2 SVGIG (reference sequence). V lost 4 bases and J lost 4; bases outside the gene matches: 7. This CDR3 comprises 15 residues. CDR3 coding DNA: TGTGCCTGGAACCGCGGGAGAACAGGGGCCAACGTCCTGACTTTC. Amino acids: CAWNRGRTGANVLTF.

Note on this clone: This same CDR3 is encoded by further DNA sequences in the sample. This rearrangement joins TRBV5-1 to TRBJ2-1; TRBD2 aligns across 7 bases. V lost 4 bases, J lost 1 base, and 5 bases stayed unmatched. The CDR3 is made up of 15 amino acids. From germline, CDR1 is SGHRS and CDR2 YFSETQ. CDR3 nucleotide sequence: TGCGCCAGCAGCCTTGGGGGGGGGTCCTACAATGAGCAGTTCTTC. Its protein product is CASSLGGGSYNEQFF.

In DNA form, the CDR3 reads TGTGCCAGCCGAAGAGGAGCAGGGGGGATATCGAACACCGGGGAGCTGTTTTTT. Protein: CASRRGAGGISNTGELFF. The rearrangement links TRBV27 to TRBJ2-2, with D possibly being TRBD1 (7 bases). This CDR3 has 18 amino acids. The V end was cut by 8 bases, the J end by 0 bases, with 22 bases between. The V gene's germline CDR1 is MNHEY and CDR2 SMNVEV (reference sequence).

The table lists this clone with a few counts. CDR3 sequence: CASSLMTKMSREQYF. In DNA, the CDR3 is TGTGCCAGCAGCTTAATGACAAAAATGTCTCGTGAGCAGTACTTC. This chain joins TRBV11-2 and TRBJ2-7, with no clear D. The germline V and J ends were trimmed by 2 bases and 7 bases, with 18 bases remaining between them. Germline V lookup: CDR1 SGHAT, CDR2 FQNNGV. This CDR3 has 15 residues.

The rearrangement joins TRBV9 to TRBJ2-3; the D is unclear. V was shortened by 4 bases and J by 0 bases, with 15 bases between the two germline ends. The germline V gene encodes CDR1 SGDLS and CDR2 YYNGEE. This CDR3 is 16 amino acids long. Written as DNA, the CDR3 is TGTGCCAGCAGCCCTCAGGCGATCTTGAGCACAGATACGCAGTATTTT. Its translation is CASSPQAILSTDTQYF.

The gene calls are TRBV9 and TRBJ2-5, with D uncertain. The V and J ends lost 0 bases and 1 base respectively, with 7 bases between them. CDR3 length: 14 residues. Germline lookup yields CDR1 SGDLS and CDR2 YYNGEE. CDR3 sequence (DNA): TGTGCCAGCAGCGTAGGAACCGGCCAAGAGACCCAGTACTTC. Protein product: CASSVGTGQETQYF.

This chain uses TRBV28 with TRBJ1-4; D call uncertain. Germline lookup yields CDR1 MDHEN and CDR2 SYDVKM. Trimming took 1 base from V and 10 from J, leaving 13 bases between them. The CDR3 spans 14 residues. CDR3 residues: CASSLSRRMGKLFF. CDR3 bases: TGTGCCAGCAGTTTATCCAGGCGCATGGGAAAACTGTTTTTT.

Regarding this clone: Germline and junction disagree at one end, which may indicate a read error. The chain recombines TRBV4-3 with TRBJ2-1, with 13 bases fitting TRBD2. Germline-derived CDR1 and CDR2 are LGHNA and YSLEER. The CDR3 is made up of 14 amino acids. CDR3: CASSQDVGLAGSLF. CDR3 sequence (DNA): TGCGCCAGCAGCCAAGACGTGGGACTAGCGGGATCACTCTTC.

For the CDR3, the DNA is TGTGCCAGCAGCTGGGGCACGGGACGGGAGGGCGGCGAGTACTTC. Translation: CASSWGTGREGGEYF. The genes are TRBV27 and TRBJ2-7, with 8 positions matching TRBD2. Trimming at V came to 6 bases and at J to 11 bases, leaving 18 bases not matched to a gene. The CDR3 loop spans 15 amino acids. The germline V gene has CDR1 MNHEY and CDR2 SMNVEV (reference sequence).

The chain uses TRBV5-4 and TRBJ2-1, with TRBD2 identical over 13 bases. The V segment lost 4 bases and the J segment 6 bases; nucleotides outside the gene matches: 7. This CDR3 has 16 amino acids. Germline V gene data show CDR1 as SGHNT and CDR2 as YYREEE (reference sequence). The CDR3 region is CASSRRLAGGINEQFF. The CDR3 DNA is TGTGCCAGCAGCAGGCGACTAGCGGGAGGAATCAATGAGCAGTTCTTC.

As regards this clone: Within the sample, other DNA sequences also encode this same CDR3. The CDR3 is CASRPQLGYNEQFF. The CDR3 nucleotides read TGTGCCAGCAGGCCCCAACTAGGGTACAATGAGCAGTTCTTC. The gene calls are TRBV2 and TRBJ2-1, with a weak D call TRBD2 (5 bases). The CDR3 covers 14 residues. Trimming took 6 bases from V and 4 from J, leaving 13 bases between them. CDR1 and CDR2 from the germline V gene are SNHLY and FYNNEI.

This rearrangement joins TRBV4-1 to TRBJ2-7; D unresolved. V was cut by 1 base and J by 3 bases, with 7 bases left in between. CDR1 and CDR2 (germline): MGHRA, YSYEKL. This CDR3 is built from 13 residues. The CDR3 protein is CASSQGGLYEQYF. The CDR3 DNA reads as TGCGCCAGCAGCCAAGGCGGCCTCTACGAGCAGTACTTC.

The chain uses TRBV4-3 and TRBJ2-7; D might be TRBD1 (7 bases). CDR1 is LGHNA and CDR2 is YSLEER in the germline V gene. The length of the CDR3 is 21 residues. The V gene lost 3 bases and the J gene lost 0 bases, with 30 bases spanning the gap. CDR3 sequence: CASSQETGAGGLQAPSYEQYF. The CDR3 DNA sequence: TGCGCCAGCAGCCAGGAAACCGGGGCAGGGGGGCTGCAGGCCCCCTCCTACGAGCAGTACTTC.

There are a few counts of this clone. Germline is not matched at one junction end, which may reflect a read error. The chain combines TRBV7-9 with TRBJ1-3; D is perhaps TRBD1 (5 bases). The CDR3 is 15 amino acids. Per the germline V gene, CDR1 is SEHNR and CDR2 is FQNEAQ (reference sequence). DNA of the CDR3: TGTTCCAGCAGCTTACGCGGGGGTTTAGAAGACACCATATATTTT. It specifies CSSSLRGGLEDTIYF.